One sample yielded the 29 T cell receptor beta chains listed below, sequenced in a study of blood T cell repertoires in COVID-19. Profiled with immunoSEQ multiplex PCR; TCRdb holds only in-frame clones, not every one. The sample has more than 70,000 clones, about 88% seen once; the top ten hold around 9.8%. The source material was peripheral blood. The origin of the receptors is a human donor in a cohort sampled during active COVID-19.

This clone was seen many times. The DNA of the CDR3 is TGTGCCAGCAGTGGAGCCCAGACTGGGGCCAACGTCCTGACTTTC. Its translation is CASSGAQTGANVLTF. The chain carries TRBV6-1 and TRBJ2-6, with D uncertain. Germline CDR1 and CDR2: MNHNS and SASEGT. CDR3 length: 15 residues. V was pared by 4 bases and J by 2 bases, with 9 bases between.

The rearrangement links TRBV4-1 to TRBJ2-1; D is possibly TRBD1 (6 bases). Germline CDR1 is MGHRA and CDR2 is YSYEKL. V gave up 1 base and J gave up 0 bases, with 13 bases separating them. This CDR3 is built from 17 residues. The CDR3: CASSQVLRGSSYNEQFF. DNA of the CDR3: TGCGCCAGCAGCCAAGTGCTCAGGGGCAGCTCCTACAATGAGCAGTTCTTC.

The chain joins TRBV18 to TRBJ1-6, with 9 bases fitting TRBD1. V was clipped by 3 bases and J by 8 bases; unmatched bases: 5. Germline CDR1 reads KGHSH; CDR2 reads LQKENI. The CDR3 covers 15 residues. CDR3 sequence (DNA): TGTGCCAGCTCACCCCCGGACAGGGGAGATTCACCCCTCCACTTT. This gives the protein CASSPPDRGDSPLHF. The full variable domain, its missing parts supplied by reference TRBV18 and TRBJ1-6, is NAGVMQNPRHLVRRRGQEARLRCSPMKGHSHVYWYRQLPEEGLKFMVYLQKENIIDESGMPKERFSAEFPKEGPSILRIQQVVRGDSAAYFCASSPPDRGDSPLHFGNGTRLTVT.

The chain links TRBV5-1 to TRBJ1-4; TRBD1 agrees at 7 bases. The trim removed 2 bases at V and 3 bases at J, leaving 1 base unmatched. The CDR3 is made up of 14 amino acids. Germline V CDR1 and CDR2: SGHRS, YFSETQ. The chain's CDR3 is CASSLQGSNEKLFF. In DNA, the CDR3 is TGCGCCAGCAGCTTACAGGGGTCTAATGAAAAACTGTTTTTT.

This clone occurred a few times. The rearrangement links TRBV6-5 to TRBJ2-3, with 8 bases that match TRBD2. Looked up from germline, CDR1 is MNHEY and CDR2 is SVGAGI. V dropped 4 bases and J dropped 6; count of bases not matched to a gene: 9. The CDR3 is 15 residues long. CDR3 amino acids: CASSFKAGAGDTQYF. The CDR3 DNA sequence: TGTGCCAGCAGTTTCAAAGCGGGGGCCGGGGATACGCAGTATTTT.

The chain links TRBV5-6 to TRBJ1-2; D might be TRBD1 (5 bases). Trimming cost V 2 bases and J 8 bases, with 19 bases left between them. CDR1 and CDR2 from the germline V gene are SGHDT and YYEEEE. The CDR3 has 15 residues. CDR3 protein: CASSFGFVLGGGYTF. Written as DNA, the CDR3 is TGTGCCAGCAGCTTCGGTTTCGTCTTGGGGGGAGGCTACACCTTC. The variable domain in full, completed from reference TRBV5-6 and TRBJ1-2, reads DAGVTQSPTHLIKTRGQQVTLRCSPKSGHDTVSWYQQALGQGPQFIFQYYEEEERQRGNFPDRFSGHQFPNYSSELNVNALLLGDSALYLCASSFGFVLGGGYTFGSGTRLTVV.

This chain links TRBV5-1 with TRBJ1-1; TRBD1 might be the D (5 bases). The CDR3 length is 17 residues. Trimming stripped 4 bases from V and 0 bases from J, with 19 bases between. Germline assignment: CDR1 SGHRS and CDR2 YFSETQ. Here the CDR3 reads CASSPNHGGDMNTEAFF. The CDR3, as DNA: TGCGCCAGCAGCCCCAATCACGGGGGGGATATGAACACTGAAGCTTTCTTT.

This clone was detected a few times. V usage is TRBV6-4 and J usage is TRBJ2-1; TRBD2 agrees at 10 bases. Germline V gives CDR1 MRHNA, CDR2 SNTAGT. V trimming: 0 bases; J trimming: 4 bases; junction bases outside the gene matches: 6. The CDR3 extends over 17 amino acids. The CDR3 loop is CASSDSGAGGGYNEQFF. CDR3 DNA sequence: TGTGCCAGCAGTGACTCAGGAGCGGGAGGGGGTTACAATGAGCAGTTCTTC.

The gene calls are TRBV7-9 and TRBJ2-2; 11 bases match TRBD1. The germline gives CDR1 SEHNR, CDR2 FQNEAQ (reference sequence). V lost 5 bases and J lost 5; bases outside the gene matches: 4. This CDR3 has 15 amino acids. The CDR3 sequence: CASSRRDRGTGELFF. The CDR3 DNA reads TGTGCCAGCAGCCGACGGGACAGGGGGACCGGGGAGCTGTTTTTT.

This clone was seen more than once but under ten times. The V gene is TRBV9, the J gene TRBJ1-1, with 7 bases identical to TRBD1. V was clipped by 4 bases and J by 0 bases; unmatched bases: 3. The V gene's germline CDR1 is SGDLS and CDR2 YYNGEE. The CDR3 contains 14 residues. CDR3 nucleotide sequence: TGTGCCAGCAGCCAGGGACAGATGAACACTGAAGCTTTCTTT. Protein sequence: CASSQGQMNTEAFF.

The DNA for the CDR3 is TGTGCCAGCAGTCACCTTGGGCCCCAAGAGACCCAGTACTTC. It is translated as CASSHLGPQETQYF. J is TRBJ2-5 and V is TRBV11-2; no firm D call. Trimming took 6 bases from V and 1 from J, leaving 12 bases between them. Germline V gene data show CDR1 as SGHAT and CDR2 as FQNNGV. The CDR3 is 14 amino acids.

This rearrangement joins TRBV7-2 to TRBJ2-1; weak D call: TRBD1 (5 bases). Looked up from germline, CDR1 is SGHTA and CDR2 is FQGNSA. Between the trimmed V and J ends, which lost 1 base and 9 bases, there was a span of 7 bases. The CDR3 has 12 amino acids. CDR3 in DNA: TGTGCCAGCAGCTTAGAAGGGGTTGAGCAGTTCTTC. Translated: CASSLEGVEQFF.

The chain couples TRBV6-6 to TRBJ2-1; 9 nucleotides match TRBD2. CDR1 MNHNY and CDR2 SVGAGI come from the germline V gene (reference sequence). The CDR3 totals 15 residues. J gave up 4 bases and V 5 bases, and 6 bases lay outside the gene matches. CDR3 protein: CASSPGLAKYNEQFF. CDR3 nucleotide sequence: TGTGCCAGCAGTCCCGGACTAGCGAAGTACAATGAGCAGTTCTTC.

This clone was observed a handful of times. The V call is TRBV6-5, the J call TRBJ2-1; D not resolved. The CDR3 is 15 amino acids. Germline values: CDR1 MNHEY, CDR2 SVGAGI. V gave up 5 bases and J gave up 1 base, with 12 bases separating them. The CDR3 loop reads CASSIILGSYNEQFF. In DNA form, the CDR3 reads TGTGCCAGCAGTATAATACTCGGGTCCTACAATGAGCAGTTCTTC.

The chain is built from TRBV27 and TRBJ2-2; TRBD1 aligns across 8 bases. The CDR3 has 15 residues. The V and J ends lost 6 bases and 1 base, in that order; junction bases with no gene match: 4. Looked up from germline, CDR1 is MNHEY and CDR2 is SMNVEV (reference sequence). The CDR3 sequence: CASSMDRVNTGELFF. The CDR3 coding sequence is TGTGCCAGCAGCATGGACAGGGTGAACACCGGGGAGCTGTTTTTT.

The chain has TRBV4-1 and TRBJ1-4; 7 bases map to TRBD1. CDR1 and CDR2 from the germline V gene are MGHRA and YSYEKL. V lost 0 bases to trimming and J lost 6 bases; unmatched junction nucleotides: 4. The CDR3 extends over 15 amino acids. In DNA, the CDR3 is TGCGCCAGCAGCCAAGATGGGACAGCGGATGAAAAACTGTTTTTT. Protein: CASSQDGTADEKLFF.

V gene TRBV10-3 combines with J gene TRBJ2-5; a possible D gene is TRBD2 (5 bases). The CDR3 sequence is 13 residues long. V lost 7 bases and J lost 1, with 10 bases in between. Germline lookup yields CDR1 ENHRY and CDR2 SYGVKD. In nucleotides, the CDR3 is TGTGCCATCAAGCAGCGGCTCCAAGAGACCCAGTACTTC. Its translation: CAIKQRLQETQYF.

The chain recombines TRBV6-6 with TRBJ2-5, with TRBD1 matching over 11 bases. Trimming at V came to 6 bases and at J to 1 base, leaving 4 bases not matched to a gene. The germline V gene has CDR1 MNHNY and CDR2 SVGAGI (reference sequence). The length of the CDR3 is 15 residues. The CDR3 DNA reads as TGTGCCAGCAGCCGGGGGACAGGGGGCCAAGAGACCCAGTACTTC. Translating gives CASSRGTGGQETQYF.

The chain recombines TRBV5-1 with TRBJ2-3; possibly TRBD1 for D (5 bases). Trimming stripped 5 bases from V and 6 bases from J, with 13 bases between. The CDR3 spans 13 residues. Germline loops: CDR1 SGHRS, CDR2 YFSETQ. CDR3 amino acids: CASRGQGSDTQYF. CDR3 nucleotide sequence: TGCGCCAGCAGAGGGCAGGGAAGCGATACGCAGTATTTT. Full variable domain (remainder filled in from reference TRBV5-1 and TRBJ2-3): KAGVTQTPRYLIKTRGQQVTLSCSPISGHRSVSWYQQTPGQGLQFLFEYFSETQRNKGNFPGRFSGRQFSNSRSEMNVSTLELGDSALYLCASRGQGSDTQYFGPGTRLTVL.

This chain uses TRBV2 with TRBJ2-4; TRBD2 aligns across 12 bases. V was pared by 7 bases and J by 0 bases, with 10 bases of the junction left unmatched. Germline CDR1 and CDR2: SNHLY and FYNNEI. The CDR3 covers 18 residues. CDR3 region: CASTPGLAGGLAKNIQYF. The CDR3 DNA follows: TGTGCCAGCACTCCGGGGCTAGCGGGGGGGTTAGCCAAAAACATTCAGTACTTC. The full variable domain, in which reference TRBV2 and TRBJ2-4 provide the parts outside the CDR3, is EPEVTQTPSHQVTQMGQEVILRCVPISNHLYFYWYRQILGQKVEFLVSFYNNEISEKSEIFDDQFSVERPDGSNFTLKIRSTKLEDSAMYFCASTPGLAGGLAKNIQYFGAGTRLSVL.

The chain is built from TRBV28 and TRBJ1-1, with D unclear. Germline CDR1 and CDR2: MDHEN and SYDVKM. CDR3 size: 13 residues. Trimming shortened V by 5 bases and J by 0 bases, and 7 bases separated the two germline ends. As DNA, the CDR3 is TGTGCCAGCAGTCCCCCTCTGAACACTGAAGCTTTCTTT. Its translation: CASSPPLNTEAFF.

The sample holds one count of this clone. The same CDR3 also results from other DNA sequences found in this sample. The chain has TRBV5-1 and TRBJ2-3; the match to TRBD1 covers 10 bases. V was pared by 3 bases and J by 3 bases, with 1 base of the junction left unmatched. The CDR3 totals 14 residues. Germline loops: CDR1 SGHRS, CDR2 YFSETQ. The CDR3 loop is CASSWTGGTDTQYF. The CDR3 coding sequence is TGCGCCAGCAGCTGGACAGGGGGAACAGATACGCAGTATTTT.

The chain joins TRBV5-6 to TRBJ1-2; D might be TRBD1 (6 bases). V lost 0 bases, J lost 8 bases, and 11 bases lay in between. The CDR3 has 13 amino acids. Germline lookup yields CDR1 SGHDT and CDR2 YYEEEE. Here the CDR3 DNA reads TGTGCCAGCAGCTTGGACAGGGTGGACGGCTACACCTTC. Translated: CASSLDRVDGYTF.

This sequence joins TRBV10-3 and TRBJ1-1, with 7 bases identical to TRBD1. The CDR3 sequence is 13 residues long. The germline V gene has CDR1 ENHRY and CDR2 SYGVKD. With 7 bases clipped from V and 1 base from J, the junction kept 3 bases outside the gene matches. CDR3 coding DNA: TGTGCCATCACCGACAGGGCGAACACTGAAGCTTTCTTT. Its protein is CAITDRANTEAFF.

DNA of the CDR3: TGCGCCAGCAGCCAATATGCGGCAGCGAGCTCTGGAAACACCATATATTTT. The encoded protein is CASSQYAAASSGNTIYF. The chain carries TRBV4-1 and TRBJ1-3; D gene uncertain. CDR1 is MGHRA and CDR2 is YSYEKL in the germline V gene. V was cut by 2 bases and J by 0 bases, with 14 bases left in between. The CDR3 sequence is 17 residues long.

The V gene is TRBV9, the J gene TRBJ2-3, with 8 positions matching TRBD2. The junction had 5 bases not matched to a gene; V was cut back by 0 bases and J by 5 bases. Germline V gene sequence: CDR1 SGDLS, CDR2 YYNGEE. This CDR3 spans 15 amino acids. CDR3 sequence: CASSVDGRALDTQYF. For the CDR3, the DNA is TGTGCCAGCAGCGTAGACGGGAGGGCCTTAGATACGCAGTATTTT. Combining the CDR3 with reference TRBV9 and TRBJ2-3 gives the whole variable domain DSGVTQTPKHLITATGQRVTLRCSPRSGDLSVYWYQQSLDQGLQFLIQYYNGEERAKGNILERFSAQQFPDLHSELNLSSLELGDSALYFCASSVDGRALDTQYFGPGTRLTVL.

The gene calls are TRBV19 and TRBJ2-1; TRBD2 might be the D (5 bases). The CDR3 spans 14 residues. V was pared by 4 bases and J by 8 bases, with 15 bases between. Germline V gene sequence: CDR1 LNHDA, CDR2 SQIVND (reference sequence). The CDR3 spells CASSNSGRFHEQFF. CDR3 in DNA: TGTGCCAGTAGTAATAGTGGGAGATTCCATGAGCAGTTCTTC. Combining the CDR3 with reference TRBV19 and TRBJ2-1 gives the whole variable domain DGGITQSPKYLFRKEGQNVTLSCEQNLNHDAMYWYRQDPGQGLRLIYYSQIVNDFQKGDIAEGYSVSREKKESFPLTVTSAQKNPTAFYLCASSNSGRFHEQFFGPGTRLTVL.

The rearrangement links TRBV4-2 to TRBJ2-3; 8 bases match TRBD2. The CDR3 consists of 20 residues. The V gene end was trimmed by 1 base and the J gene end by 2 bases; junction bases not matched to a gene: 17. CDR1 is LGHNA and CDR2 is YNFKEQ in the germline V gene. CDR3 loop: CASSQADYSGAPNPTDTQYF. The CDR3 DNA is TGTGCCAGCAGCCAAGCCGATTATAGCGGGGCCCCGAACCCCACAGATACGCAGTATTTT.

A single count supports this clone. The chain uses TRBV12-3 or TRBV12-4 and TRBJ1-1; no reliable D call. V was pared by 7 bases and J by 2 bases, with 11 bases between. This CDR3 is built from 13 residues. CDR3 sequence (DNA): TGTGCCAGCACTCTACCCCCCAACACTGAAGCTTTCTTT. Its translation: CASTLPPNTEAFF.